The T cell receptor beta chain described here comes from a study of blood T cell repertoires in COVID-19. Study details: Material from acute and convalescent COVID-19 was sourced from the United States, Italy and Spain. PBMCs, B-cell-depleted T cells, or T cells provided the cDNA or gDNA that made up the material.

The method was immunoSEQ multiplex PCR; TCRdb's version includes in-frame clones alone and lacks a portion of them. The repertoire holds under 200,000 clones, roughly 85% seen once, with around 18% in the top ten. Individuals aged about 18 to 89 years were recruited from some 26 US areas. Participants were placed into cohorts based on the clinical history they reported. The germline V gene has CDR1 PRHDT and CDR2 FYEKMQ (reference sequence). The length of the CDR3 is 15 residues. Trimming cost V 3 bases and J 7 bases; bases outside gene matches: 6. This TCR came from a man aged 55 to 70 who had recovered from COVID-19. The sample comprised PBMCs or T cells enriched from blood (not recorded which). The chain is built from TRBV13 and TRBJ1-3; 10 positions match TRBD1. CDR3 protein: CASSFAGTGANTIYF. In DNA form, the CDR3 reads TGTGCCAGCAGCTTCGCCGGGACAGGGGCGAACACCATATATTTT.